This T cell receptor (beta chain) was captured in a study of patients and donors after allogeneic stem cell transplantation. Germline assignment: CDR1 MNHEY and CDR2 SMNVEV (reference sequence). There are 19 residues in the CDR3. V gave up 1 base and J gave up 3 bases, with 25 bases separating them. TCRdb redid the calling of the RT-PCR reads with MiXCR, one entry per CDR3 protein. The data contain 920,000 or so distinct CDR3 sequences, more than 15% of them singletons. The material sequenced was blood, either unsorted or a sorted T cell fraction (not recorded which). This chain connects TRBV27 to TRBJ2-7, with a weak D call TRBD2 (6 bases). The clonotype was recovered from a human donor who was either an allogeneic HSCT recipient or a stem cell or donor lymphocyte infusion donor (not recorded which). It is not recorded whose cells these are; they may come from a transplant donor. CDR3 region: CASSLLVIREPPFGYEQYF. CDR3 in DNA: TGTGCCAGCAGTTTATTGGTGATCCGGGAGCCTCCGTTTGGCTACGAGCAGTACTTC.